These 10 T cell receptor beta chains share one sample of origin, sequenced in a study of blood T cell repertoires in COVID-19. The method was immunoSEQ multiplex PCR; TCRdb's version includes in-frame clones alone and lacks a portion of them. This sample has 200,000 to 300,000 clones, with roughly 84% found just once. The material sequenced was peripheral blood. The receptor source for this set is a man aged 35 to 55 with acute or convalescent COVID-19.

The chain recombines TRBV5-1 with TRBJ2-1; a weak D match, TRBD2 (5 bases). Trimming took 4 bases from V and 5 from J, leaving 7 bases between them. This CDR3 has 12 amino acids. Germline assignment: CDR1 SGHRS and CDR2 YFSETQ. The CDR3 bases are TGCGCCAGCAGCCCACTAGACAATGAGCAGTTCTTC. Encoded protein: CASSPLDNEQFF.

DNA for the CDR3: TGTGCCAGCAGGAAGCCGGGACAGGTCTCGTCCGAGCAGTACTTC. Encoded protein: CASRKPGQVSSEQYF. This chain connects TRBV6-5 to TRBJ2-7, with TRBD1 identical over 8 bases. With V trimmed by 6 bases and J by 6 bases, 13 bases remained unmatched. The CDR3 loop spans 15 amino acids. Germline V gives CDR1 MNHEY, CDR2 SVGAGI.

In this sample, this clone turned up a few times. The V and J genes are TRBV7-2 and TRBJ2-7, with TRBD2 matching 10 bases. The CDR3 is 14 residues long. Trimming at V came to 0 bases and at J to 6 bases, leaving 2 bases not matched to a gene. Germline lookup yields CDR1 SGHTA and CDR2 FQGNSA. CDR3 residues: CASSLARLAGEQYF. Here the CDR3 DNA reads TGTGCCAGCAGCTTAGCCCGACTAGCGGGCGAGCAGTACTTC.

To note about this clone: Within the sample, other DNA sequences also encode this same CDR3. The rearrangement joins TRBV3-1 (or the pseudogene TRBV3-2) to TRBJ1-3; 8 bases are shared with TRBD1. V shed 4 bases and J 4 bases; nucleotides not matched to a gene: 3. The CDR3 extends over 14 amino acids. Germline CDR1 LGHDT, CDR2 YNNKEL (reference sequence). CDR3 DNA: TGTGCCAGCAGCCGTCAGGGGGCAGGAAACACCATATATTTT. It translates to CASSRQGAGNTIYF.

This clone was seen just once. This chain links TRBV13 with TRBJ2-3; 12 bases line up with TRBD2. Germline V gene sequence: CDR1 PRHDT, CDR2 FYEKMQ (reference sequence). The CDR3 length is 17 residues. The V and J ends lost 5 bases and 9 bases, in that order; junction bases with no gene match: 15. The CDR3 region is CASSRPRLAGGVDTQYF. In DNA form, the CDR3 reads TGTGCCAGCAGCCGACCACGCCTAGCGGGAGGGGTTGACACGCAGTATTTT.

The V and J genes are TRBV15 and TRBJ2-5; D may be TRBD2 (6 bases). Germline V CDR1 and CDR2: LNHNV, YYDKDF (reference sequence). The CDR3 is made up of 14 amino acids. V lost 0 bases and J lost 5, with 10 bases in between. CDR3 loop: CATSRETGGETQYF. CDR3 DNA: TGTGCCACCAGCAGAGAAACTGGGGGGGAGACCCAGTACTTC. Drawing the rest from reference TRBV15 and TRBJ2-5, the complete variable domain is DAMVIQNPRYQVTQFGKPVTLSCSQTLNHNVMYWYQQKSSQAPKLLFHYYDKDFNNEADTPDNFQSRRPNTSFCFLDIRSPGLGDTAMYLCATSRETGGETQYFGPGTRLLVL.

The chain employs TRBV5-1 and TRBJ2-4; tentative D call: TRBD2 (5 bases). The V gene lost 4 bases and the J gene lost 0 bases, with 14 bases spanning the gap. Germline lookup yields CDR1 SGHRS and CDR2 YFSETQ. This CDR3 contains 16 residues. CDR3 sequence (DNA): TGCGCCAGCAGCCCGATGAGGGAACTAGCCAAAAACATTCAGTACTTC. Amino acid sequence: CASSPMRELAKNIQYF.

The chain joins TRBV14 to TRBJ2-3, with 9 bases matching TRBD2. J lost 4 bases, V lost 5 bases, and 4 bases had no gene match. From germline, CDR1 is SGHDN and CDR2 FVKESK. The CDR3 extends over 14 amino acids. The CDR3 spells CASSVAGVADTQYF. The DNA for the CDR3 is TGTGCCAGCAGCGTAGCGGGAGTCGCAGATACGCAGTATTTT. Drawing the rest from reference TRBV14 and TRBJ2-3, the complete variable domain is EAGVTQFPSHSVIEKGQTVTLRCDPISGHDNLYWYRRVMGKEIKFLLHFVKESKQDESGMPNNRFLAERTGGTYSTLKVQPAELEDSGVYFCASSVAGVADTQYFGPGTRLTVL.

The chain is built from TRBV2 and TRBJ1-2; 7 bases are shared with TRBD1. V dropped 8 bases and J dropped 1; count of bases not matched to a gene: 1. This CDR3 spans 12 amino acids. In germline, CDR1 is SNHLY, CDR2 FYNNEI. The CDR3 reads CASQGVNYGYTF. The CDR3 DNA is TGTGCCAGCCAGGGGGTTAACTATGGCTACACCTTC. Supplemented by reference TRBV2 and TRBJ1-2, the full variable domain reads EPEVTQTPSHQVTQMGQEVILRCVPISNHLYFYWYRQILGQKVEFLVSFYNNEISEKSEIFDDQFSVERPDGSNFTLKIRSTKLEDSAMYFCASQGVNYGYTFGSGTRLTVV.

The rearrangement links TRBV6-5 to TRBJ1-3, with D possibly being TRBD1 (6 bases). CDR1 is MNHEY and CDR2 is SVGAGI in the germline V gene. The CDR3 totals 14 residues. V lost 7 bases and J 0 bases, leaving 10 bases between the germline ends. CDR3 sequence (DNA): TGTGCCAGCACACGGGACAACTCTGGAAACACCATATATTTT. Amino acids: CASTRDNSGNTIYF.